This T cell receptor beta chain was identified in a study of synovial regulatory T cells in juvenile arthritis. The study, taken as a whole, reports: Compared with other blood Treg cells, inflammation-associated Treg cells had reduced TCR diversity.

Sequenced by immunoSEQ multiplex PCR; TCRdb stores in-frame clones only, minus some. The sample includes about 10,000 clones. On this clone: As yet, its antigen is unknown.

Germline V gene data show CDR1 as SGHDN and CDR2 as FVKESK. This CDR3 has 16 residues. No DNA has been recorded. Sequencing was performed on Treg cells from blood. Subset denoted: remaining (HLA-DR-negative) circulating blood Treg cells. This TCR was recovered from a donor under 30 with juvenile idiopathic arthritis. The chain couples TRBV14 to TRBJ2-7; absent DNA, TCRdb's TRBD1 call cannot be checked. The chain's CDR3 is CASSHFPGQGAYEQYF.